Included here is one T cell receptor (beta chain) sequence, with context. The data are from a study of CD8 T cells in Susac syndrome. V lost 5 bases and J lost 0, with 9 bases in between. The CDR3 covers 14 residues. Germline values: CDR1 SGHTA, CDR2 FQGNSA. TCR beta was sequenced from blood CD8+ and CD4+ T cells. Both CD4+ and CD8+ T cells were negatively isolated, and TEMRA cells underwent FACS enrichment. An input of about 0.45 to 1 ug of RNA was subjected to reverse transcription using random hexamers. An immunoSEQ multiplex PCR generated amplified TCR beta CDR3 products spanning 54 Vbeta and 13 Jbeta. MiXCR, applied by TCRdb to the immunoSEQ multiplex PCR reads, yields one record per CDR3 protein. The sample lists under 200,000 distinct CDR3 sequences, roughly 94% occurring once.

The sequencing input was CD4+ T cells from PBMCs. The TCR comes from a human donor in good health. The chain uses TRBV7-2 and TRBJ2-3; no reliable D call. The CDR3 sequence: CASSVEYSTDTQYF. CDR3 in DNA: TGTGCCAGCAGCGTGGAATATAGCACAGATACGCAGTATTTT.